This TCR beta chain originates from a study of blood T cell repertoires in COVID-19. Repertoires were generated with immunoSEQ multiplex PCR, while TCRdb's copy carries only in-frame clones and drops some. The table records about 16,000 clones, 85% to 90% of them present only once. V was pared by 0 bases and J by 0 bases, with 13 bases between. Germline V gene sequence: CDR1 SGDLS, CDR2 YYNGEE. This CDR3 spans 17 amino acids. This chain joins TRBV9 and TRBJ2-1; D ambiguous. This clonotype originated in a man aged 60 to 75 with acute or convalescent COVID-19. The sample taken for sequencing was peripheral blood. The CDR3 loop is CASSVGGGSSSYNEQFF. CDR3 in DNA: TGTGCCAGCAGCGTAGGAGGTGGCAGCTCCTCCTACAATGAGCAGTTCTTC.